These T cell receptor beta chains were read from a single sample in a study of neoadjuvant anti-PD-1 for oral cavity cancer. Libraries were prepared by immunoSEQ multiplex PCR; TCRdb keeps only in-frame clonotypes and omits some of them. The sample carries tens of thousands of clones, 35% to 55% recorded once. This specimen consisted of tumor tissue, obtained after nivolumab (anti-PD-1) treatment. The receptors were gathered from a person between 40 and 80 years old with oral cavity squamous cell carcinoma. CDR3s include the opening cysteine and the closing phenylalanine or tryptophan. A D gene is named only where the DNA matches it firmly. Some rows have no size entry. The others give once, few or many, or a class for an expanded clone.

v_gene: TRBV5-1; abundance: NA; d_gene: TRBD1; j_gene: TRBJ1-1; CDR3nt: TGCGCCAGCAGCTATCGACAGGGAAGTGGAGCGGCTGAAGCTTTCTTT; CDR3aa: CASSYRQGSGAAEAFF
v_gene: TRBV12-5; abundance: NA; d_gene: NA; j_gene: TRBJ2-2; CDR3nt: TGTGCTAGTGGTTTGGTGGGATCCTCTTACACCGGGGAGCTGTTTTTT; CDR3aa: CASGLVGSSYTGELFF
v_gene: TRBV9; abundance: NA; d_gene: TRBD1; j_gene: TRBJ1-3; CDR3nt: TGTGCCAGCAGCGTGGTTACAGGGGGCCACGGAAACACCATATATTTT; CDR3aa: CASSVVTGGHGNTIYF
v_gene: TRBV18; abundance: NA; d_gene: TRBD1; j_gene: TRBJ1-5; CDR3nt: TGTGCCAGCTCCCAGACAGGGGGAAGGCAGCCCCAGCATTTT; CDR3aa: CASSQTGGRQPQHF
v_gene: TRBV7-2; abundance: NA; d_gene: NA; j_gene: TRBJ2-2; CDR3nt: TGTGCCAGCAGCGGCCGACTCACCGGGGAGCTGTTTTTT; CDR3aa: CASSGRLTGELFF
v_gene: TRBV2; abundance: NA; d_gene: TRBD1; j_gene: TRBJ1-2; CDR3nt: TGTGCCAGCGGGGGGACAGGGGGCGCGTACTCTGGCTACACCTTC; CDR3aa: CASGGTGGAYSGYTF
v_gene: TRBV10-2; abundance: NA; d_gene: NA; j_gene: TRBJ2-3; CDR3nt: TGCGCCAGCAGTGAGCAGGGGAGAGATACGCAGTATTTT; CDR3aa: CASSEQGRDTQYF
v_gene: TRBV4-2; abundance: few; d_gene: NA; j_gene: TRBJ2-5; CDR3nt: TGTGCCAGCAGCCCGGGACTCCACCAAGAGACCCAGTACTTC; CDR3aa: CASSPGLHQETQYF
v_gene: TRBV6-1; abundance: NA; d_gene: TRBD1; j_gene: TRBJ1-2; CDR3nt: TGTGCCAGCAGCCGGGGACAGGGCTGGAGCTATGGCTACACCTTC; CDR3aa: CASSRGQGWSYGYTF
v_gene: TRBV5-4; abundance: few; d_gene: NA; j_gene: TRBJ1-1; CDR3nt: TGTGCCAGCAGCCCCGTGATGAACACTGAAGCTTTCTTT; CDR3aa: CASSPVMNTEAFF
v_gene: TRBV7-2; abundance: NA; d_gene: NA; j_gene: TRBJ2-1; CDR3nt: TGTGCCAGCAGCTTAGTGGGCCAGGCGGGGCAGAATGAGCAGTTCTTC; CDR3aa: CASSLVGQAGQNEQFF
v_gene: TRBV19; abundance: NA; d_gene: NA; j_gene: TRBJ2-5; CDR3nt: TGTGCCAGTAGTATAGATCCGGACAGACAAGAGACCCAGTACTTC; CDR3aa: CASSIDPDRQETQYF
v_gene: TRBV11-2; abundance: NA; d_gene: TRBD1; j_gene: TRBJ2-2; CDR3nt: TGTGCCAGCAGACGTGACAGGGGCACCGGGGAGCTGTTTTTT; CDR3aa: CASRRDRGTGELFF
v_gene: TRBV9; abundance: NA; d_gene: NA; j_gene: TRBJ2-7; CDR3nt: TGTGCCAGCAGCCCCGAAGGACAATACGAGCAGTACTTC; CDR3aa: CASSPEGQYEQYF
v_gene: TRBV7-8; abundance: NA; d_gene: NA; j_gene: TRBJ1-3; CDR3nt: TGTGCCAGCAGCCCTAGGGGACTTGGGCGAGACACCATATATTTT; CDR3aa: CASSPRGLGRDTIYF
v_gene: TRBV14; abundance: NA; d_gene: NA; j_gene: TRBJ1-1; CDR3nt: TGTGCCAGCAGCCAAGATCAGCACACTGAAGCTTTCTTT; CDR3aa: CASSQDQHTEAFF
v_gene: TRBV18; abundance: NA; d_gene: NA; j_gene: TRBJ2-6; CDR3nt: TGTGCCAGCTCCCGACAGAGCTCTGGGGCCAACGTCCTGACTTTC; CDR3aa: CASSRQSSGANVLTF
v_gene: TRBV5-5; abundance: few; d_gene: NA; j_gene: TRBJ2-3; CDR3nt: TGTGCCAGCACGACTAGACCATACACAGATACGCAGTATTTT; CDR3aa: CASTTRPYTDTQYF
v_gene: TRBV28; abundance: few; d_gene: TRBD1; j_gene: TRBJ1-5; CDR3nt: TGTGCCAGCAGTTTGGACAGGGGGCTTAGCAATCAGCCCCAGCATTTT; CDR3aa: CASSLDRGLSNQPQHF
v_gene: TRBV5-1; abundance: NA; d_gene: TRBD1; j_gene: TRBJ2-7; CDR3nt: TGCGCCAGCAGCTTGGGGACAGGGCCCTACGAGCAGTACTTC; CDR3aa: CASSLGTGPYEQYF
v_gene: TRBV27; abundance: NA; d_gene: TRBD1; j_gene: TRBJ2-3; CDR3nt: TGTGCCAGCGCCAAAACGGGGCACGGGACAGGGGTCCGCACAGATACGCAGTATTTT; CDR3aa: CASAKTGHGTGVRTDTQYF
v_gene: TRBV11-2; abundance: NA; d_gene: TRBD1; j_gene: TRBJ1-1; CDR3nt: TGTGCCAGCAGCTGGGGACAGGGTGGCACTGAAGCTTTCTTT; CDR3aa: CASSWGQGGTEAFF
v_gene: TRBV2; abundance: NA; d_gene: TRBD1; j_gene: TRBJ1-2; CDR3nt: TGTGCCAGCAGTGAGAGGAGGACAGGGGTCGGCTATGGCTACACCTTC; CDR3aa: CASSERRTGVGYGYTF
v_gene: TRBV29-1; abundance: few; d_gene: NA; j_gene: TRBJ2-3; CDR3nt: TGCAGCGCCACGGGTAGGGCAGGGAGCACAGATACGCAGTATTTT; CDR3aa: CSATGRAGSTDTQYF
v_gene: TRBV5-1; abundance: many; d_gene: NA; j_gene: TRBJ2-3; CDR3nt: TGCGCCAGCAGCTTGGGGGATCGGACAGATACAGATACGCAGTATTTT; CDR3aa: CASSLGDRTDTDTQYF
v_gene: TRBV10-1; abundance: few; d_gene: NA; j_gene: TRBJ1-2; CDR3nt: TGCGCCAGCAGTGCCACAGGGAGTTACGGCTACACCTTC; CDR3aa: CASSATGSYGYTF
v_gene: TRBV2; abundance: few; d_gene: TRBD1; j_gene: TRBJ1-5; CDR3nt: TGTGCCAGCAGGGAGCAGGGGGCGCGAGGCAATCAGCCCCAGCATTTT; CDR3aa: CASREQGARGNQPQHF
v_gene: TRBV19; abundance: NA; d_gene: NA; j_gene: TRBJ2-1; CDR3nt: TGTGCCAGTAGTACCCGGCAATTGACTGAGCAGTTCTTC; CDR3aa: CASSTRQLTEQFF
v_gene: TRBV4-3; abundance: once; d_gene: TRBD1; j_gene: TRBJ1-2; CDR3nt: TGCGCCAGCAGCCAAGATAGGGACAGGGGTTGCACCTTC; CDR3aa: CASSQDRDRGCTF
v_gene: TRBV7-2; abundance: NA; d_gene: NA; j_gene: TRBJ1-1; CDR3nt: TGTGCCAGCAGCTTAGTTGCGGGGTCGTACACTGAAGCTTTCTTT; CDR3aa: CASSLVAGSYTEAFF
v_gene: TRBV9; abundance: NA; d_gene: NA; j_gene: TRBJ1-5; CDR3nt: TGTGCCAGCAGCGTATCCGGGGGTCAGCCCCAGCATTTT; CDR3aa: CASSVSGGQPQHF
v_gene: TRBV19; abundance: once; d_gene: NA; j_gene: TRBJ1-5; CDR3nt: TGTGCCAGTAGTATTTACCATAGCAATCAGCCCCAGCATTTT; CDR3aa: CASSIYHSNQPQHF
v_gene: TRBV19; abundance: NA; d_gene: NA; j_gene: TRBJ1-4; CDR3nt: TGTGCCAGTAGTGCCCAGGCAACTAATGAAAAACTGTTTTTT; CDR3aa: CASSAQATNEKLFF
v_gene: TRBV7-9; abundance: NA; d_gene: NA; j_gene: TRBJ2-2; CDR3nt: TGTGCCAGCAGCTTAGGGGGGAACACCGGGGAGCTGTTTTTT; CDR3aa: CASSLGGNTGELFF
v_gene: TRBV28; abundance: NA; d_gene: TRBD1; j_gene: TRBJ1-2; CDR3nt: TGTGCCAGCAGTCCAGGGACAGGGGAAGGCGGCTACACCTTC; CDR3aa: CASSPGTGEGGYTF
v_gene: TRBV19; abundance: many; d_gene: NA; j_gene: TRBJ2-5; CDR3nt: TGTGCCAGTAGTATAGAACGGGGACGACAAGAGACCCAGTACTTC; CDR3aa: CASSIERGRQETQYF
v_gene: TRBV5-4; abundance: NA; d_gene: NA; j_gene: TRBJ2-7; CDR3nt: TGTGCCAGCAGCTTGTATGGGTACGAGCAGTACTTC; CDR3aa: CASSLYGYEQYF
v_gene: TRBV7-6; abundance: NA; d_gene: NA; j_gene: TRBJ2-5; CDR3nt: TGTGCCAGCAGCTTAACCGGGACATTGAAAAATTTGGAGACCCAGTACTTC; CDR3aa: CASSLTGTLKNLETQYF
v_gene: TRBV2; abundance: NA; d_gene: TRBD2; j_gene: TRBJ2-5; CDR3nt: TGTGCCAGCAGTCCGGGGGGGCCAGTTGAGACCCAGTACTTC; CDR3aa: CASSPGGPVETQYF
v_gene: TRBV10-1; abundance: NA; d_gene: NA; j_gene: TRBJ2-6; CDR3nt: TGCGCCAGCAGTGAACGGGGGAGTGCCAACGTCCTGACTTTC; CDR3aa: CASSERGSANVLTF
v_gene: TRBV5-4; abundance: NA; d_gene: NA; j_gene: TRBJ1-2; CDR3nt: TGCGCCAGCAGCCAAGGTCGACTGGCTCGCCATGGCTACACCTTC; CDR3aa: CASSQGRLARHGYTF
v_gene: TRBV6-6; abundance: few; d_gene: NA; j_gene: TRBJ1-3; CDR3nt: TGTGCCAGCAGCAAGGACGGCGGAAACACCATATATTTT; CDR3aa: CASSKDGGNTIYF
v_gene: TRBV2; abundance: NA; d_gene: NA; j_gene: TRBJ1-5; CDR3nt: TGTGCCAGCACCAGGGAGGGGTCAGGCAATCAGCCCCAGCATTTT; CDR3aa: CASTREGSGNQPQHF
v_gene: TRBV19; abundance: NA; d_gene: NA; j_gene: TRBJ1-3; CDR3nt: TGTGCCAGTAGTATTCAGGCAGGGGCTGGAAACACCATATATTTT; CDR3aa: CASSIQAGAGNTIYF
v_gene: TRBV19; abundance: few; d_gene: NA; j_gene: TRBJ1-5; CDR3nt: TGTGCCAGTAGTATAGCCGGGAGGGGAGAGAGTCAGCCCCAGCATTTT; CDR3aa: CASSIAGRGESQPQHF
v_gene: TRBV7-6; abundance: few; d_gene: TRBD1; j_gene: TRBJ1-6; CDR3nt: TGTGCCAGCAGCAGTGACAGGGTTTATAATTCACCCCTCCACTTT; CDR3aa: CASSSDRVYNSPLHF
v_gene: TRBV11-2; abundance: few; d_gene: NA; j_gene: TRBJ1-2; CDR3nt: TGTGCCAGCAGCGTGACAGCGAACTATGGCTACACCTTC; CDR3aa: CASSVTANYGYTF
v_gene: TRBV9; abundance: few; d_gene: NA; j_gene: TRBJ1-2; CDR3nt: TGTGCCAGCAGCGTAGAGGGGCAGGCTTATGGCTACACCTTC; CDR3aa: CASSVEGQAYGYTF
v_gene: TRBV5-6; abundance: NA; d_gene: NA; j_gene: TRBJ1-5; CDR3nt: TGTGCCAGCAGCTTGGCGGGGGGCAGGGGCTATCAGCCCCAGCATTTT; CDR3aa: CASSLAGGRGYQPQHF
v_gene: TRBV7-9; abundance: few; d_gene: TRBD1; j_gene: TRBJ2-7; CDR3nt: TGTGCCAGCAGCTTAGCGGCCGGGACAGGGGGAGAGCAGTACTTC; CDR3aa: CASSLAAGTGGEQYF
v_gene: TRBV5-1; abundance: medium-sized; d_gene: TRBD1; j_gene: TRBJ1-1; CDR3nt: TGCGCCAGCAGCCCCCGACAGGGTGAAGCTTTCTTT; CDR3aa: CASSPRQGEAFF
v_gene: TRBV5-1; abundance: NA; d_gene: TRBD2; j_gene: TRBJ2-1; CDR3nt: TGCGCCAGCAGCTTGGGACTAGCGGGGGGGCCCAATGAGCAGTTCTTC; CDR3aa: CASSLGLAGGPNEQFF
v_gene: TRBV5-6; abundance: NA; d_gene: NA; j_gene: TRBJ2-5; CDR3nt: TGTGCCAGCAGCTCGGGGGAGACCCAGTACTTC; CDR3aa: CASSSGETQYF